The 22 T cell receptor beta chains below come from one sample, sequenced in a study of CD8+CD57+ T cells in acquired aplastic anemia. According to the study, genomic DNA was the template for TCR beta VDJ and CDR3 profiling. TCRdb redid the calling of the reads with MiXCR, one entry per CDR3 protein. The sample holds fewer than 70,000 distinct CDR3 sequences, approximately 50% seen once. Sequenced sample: sorted CD4+, CD8+, or CD8+CD57+ T cells (not recorded which) from PBMCs. These receptors were taken from a human donor in good health, serving as a control.

Points on this clonotype: A much larger clone differs from this one at a single base, so this may be a read error. The CDR3 DNA reads TGTGCCATCAGCGGGACAGGGAATAGCGAGCAGTACTTC. Translating it yields CAISGTGNSEQYF. The rearrangement uses TRBV15 and TRBJ2-7; 9 positions match TRBD1. The CDR3 is 13 amino acids. CDR1 and CDR2 from the germline V gene are LNHNV and YYDKDF (reference sequence).

The rearrangement links TRBV2 to TRBJ2-7; no definite D call. This CDR3 spans 12 amino acids. Germline values: CDR1 SNHLY, CDR2 FYNNEI. V was trimmed by 3 bases and J by 6 bases, leaving 9 bases between them. The CDR3 DNA follows: TGTGCCAGCAGTGAGCCTGTCGGCGAGCAGTACTTC. Its protein is CASSEPVGEQYF.

This clonotype was seen just once. This chain connects TRBV19 to TRBJ1-1; 8 bases are shared with TRBD1. V gave up 10 bases and J gave up 2 bases; unmatched junction bases: 6. CDR1 and CDR2 from the germline V gene are LNHDA and SQIVND (reference sequence). The CDR3 runs to 13 residues. For the CDR3, the DNA is TGTGCCATACGGACAGGGAGAAACACTGAAGCTTTCTTT. This gives the protein CAIRTGRNTEAFF. The complete variable domain, with remaining parts taken from reference TRBV19 and TRBJ1-1, reads DGGITQSPKYLFRKEGQNVTLSCEQNLNHDAMYWYRQDPGQGLRLIYYSQIVNDFQKGDIAEGYSVSREKKESFPLTVTSAQKNPTAFYLCAIRTGRNTEAFFGQGTRLTVV.

The chain recombines TRBV19 with TRBJ2-3, with D perhaps TRBD2 (5 bases). V lost 7 bases, J lost 0 bases, and 8 bases lay in between. CDR1 is LNHDA, CDR2 SQIVND, per germline (reference sequence). This CDR3 has 13 residues. CDR3 loop: CASTGLSTDTQYF. The CDR3, as DNA: TGTGCCAGTACCGGACTGAGCACAGATACGCAGTATTTT.

The chain employs TRBV2 and TRBJ1-2, with no clear D. Germline V gene lookup returns CDR1 SNHLY and CDR2 FYNNEI. V lost 2 bases and J 2 bases, leaving 3 bases between the germline ends. CDR3 length equals 12 residues. CDR3 sequence reads: CASSEQNYGYTF. In DNA, the CDR3 is TGTGCCAGCAGTGAACAGAACTATGGCTACACCTTC.

This clonotype has ten or more counts. V and J are TRBV13 and TRBJ2-1, with 13 bases matching TRBD2. Trimming took 5 bases from V and 9 from J; bases not matched to a gene: 4. This CDR3 spans 14 amino acids. The germline V gene encodes CDR1 PRHDT and CDR2 FYEKMQ (reference sequence). The CDR3 here is CASSPRTSGSEQFF. The CDR3 DNA is TGTGCCAGCAGCCCCAGGACTAGCGGGAGTGAGCAGTTCTTC.

This clonotype is labeled medium-sized (0.01 to 0.1%). The chain is built from TRBV7-3 and TRBJ1-2; maybe TRBD1 (5 bases). CDR3 size: 13 residues. Trimming removed 2 bases at V and 5 bases at J, with 9 bases between. Germline CDR1 and CDR2: SGHTA and FQGTGA. The CDR3: CASSLVQGYGYTF. Written as DNA, the CDR3 is TGTGCCAGCAGCTTAGTCCAGGGATATGGCTACACCTTC.

The CDR3 loop is CASSLRSDYEQYF. The CDR3 DNA follows: TGTGCCAGCAGCCTCAGGAGTGACTACGAGCAGTACTTC. The chain couples TRBV7-9 to TRBJ2-7; no reliable D call. CDR3 length equals 13 residues. CDR1 and CDR2 from the germline V gene are SEHNR and FQNEAQ (reference sequence). V was shortened by 5 bases and J by 3 bases, with 11 bases between the two germline ends. Supplemented by reference TRBV7-9 and TRBJ2-7, the full variable domain reads DTGVSQNPRHKITKRGQNVTFRCDPISEHNRLYWYRQTLGQGPEFLTYFQNEAQLEKSRLLSDRFSAERPKGSFSTLEIQRTEQGDSAMYLCASSLRSDYEQYFGPGTRLTVT.

By its share, this clonotype is medium-sized. This chain joins TRBV7-9 and TRBJ2-1; TRBD2 aligns across 9 bases. Germline V lookup: CDR1 SEHNR, CDR2 FQNEAQ (reference sequence). The V segment lost 5 bases and the J segment 1 base; nucleotides outside the gene matches: 6. The CDR3 loop spans 16 amino acids. This CDR3 is CASSGVAGDSYNEQFF. DNA for the CDR3: TGTGCCAGCAGCGGGGTAGCGGGAGATTCCTACAATGAGCAGTTCTTC.

Points on this clonotype: No conserved phenylalanine or tryptophan ends this CDR3, so it is likely a read error. The DNA is omitted, as the CDR3 cannot be located on it reliably, and the CDR3 follows TCRdb's listing. This rearrangement joins TRBV7-6 to TRBJ1-1. The CDR3 numbers 10 amino acids, ends counted. Germline CDR1 reads SGHVS; CDR2 reads FNYEAQ. CDR3: CASSLGSASL.

This clonotype was recorded only once. The J gene is TRBJ1-1, the V gene TRBV15; 9 bases map to TRBD1. Germline V gives CDR1 LNHNV, CDR2 YYDKDF (reference sequence). Trimming at V came to 4 bases and at J to 3 bases, leaving 3 bases not matched to a gene. This CDR3 is 14 amino acids long. The CDR3 loop is CATSKRTGDTEAFF. The DNA of the CDR3 is TGTGCCACCAGCAAAAGGACAGGGGACACTGAAGCTTTCTTT.

The chain carries TRBV2 and TRBJ1-5; D call uncertain. Germline CDR1 reads SNHLY; CDR2 reads FYNNEI. This CDR3 region has 14 residues. The V end was cut by 0 bases, the J end by 6 bases, with 9 bases between. The CDR3 nucleotides read TGTGCCAGCAGTGAAGCGGTCGCCAGTCAGCCCCAGCATTTT. Translating it yields CASSEAVASQPQHF.

Turning to this clonotype: This CDR3 is missing its conserved last phenylalanine or tryptophan, likely due to a read error. This CDR3 reads CAGSSGNTIYL. DNA of the CDR3: TGTGCCGGCAGCTCTGGAAACACCATATATTTA. The chain couples TRBV7-6 to TRBJ1-3; D uncertain. Germline values: CDR1 SGHVS, CDR2 FNYEAQ. The length of the CDR3 is 11 residues.

The chain recombines TRBV24-1 with TRBJ2-2; 8 positions match TRBD1. J gave up 0 bases and V 3 bases, and 11 bases lay outside the gene matches. Germline lookup yields CDR1 KGHDR and CDR2 SFDVKD. CDR3 length: 19 amino acids. CDR3 region: CATSDSAGTGWPNTGELFF. Here the CDR3 DNA reads TGTGCCACCAGTGATAGTGCCGGGACAGGATGGCCGAACACCGGGGAGCTGTTTTTT.

The V and J genes are TRBV9 and TRBJ2-7; 8 nucleotides agree with TRBD1. The length of the CDR3 is 15 residues. Unmatched junction bases numbered 3, after V lost 0 bases and J lost 1 base. The V gene's germline CDR1 is SGDLS and CDR2 YYNGEE. CDR3 loop: CASSVETGVSYEQYF. CDR3 bases: TGTGCCAGCAGCGTAGAGACAGGGGTGTCCTACGAGCAGTACTTC.

Of note for this clonotype: No conserved phenylalanine or tryptophan ends this CDR3, so it is likely a read error. The DNA is left out, because the CDR3 cannot be placed on it with certainty; the CDR3 is given as TCRdb lists it. The V gene is TRBV7-9, the J gene TRBJ1-1; the D call in the table, TRBD1, was not verified against the DNA. Termini included, the CDR3 measures 14 amino acids. Germline V gene lookup returns CDR1 SEHNR and CDR2 FQNEAQ (reference sequence). CDR3 region: CASSFGQGGTEAFS.

This sequence joins TRBV15 and TRBJ1-1; D gene ambiguous. The V end was cut by 3 bases, the J end by 5 bases, with 25 bases between. Germline values: CDR1 LNHNV, CDR2 YYDKDF (reference sequence). The CDR3 is made up of 18 amino acids. As DNA, the CDR3 is TGTGCCACCAGCAGGCCTCGTGGGCACACAGTTTCGAGGACTGAAGCTTTCTTT. Protein product: CATSRPRGHTVSRTEAFF. The variable domain in full, with the rest retrieved from reference TRBV15 and TRBJ1-1, is DAMVIQNPRYQVTQFGKPVTLSCSQTLNHNVMYWYQQKSSQAPKLLFHYYDKDFNNEADTPDNFQSRRPNTSFCFLDIRSPGLGDTAMYLCATSRPRGHTVSRTEAFFGQGTRLTVV.

The chain links TRBV7-9 to TRBJ2-1, with TRBD2 as a possible D gene (5 bases). This CDR3 has 13 residues. Germline V gene sequence: CDR1 SEHNR, CDR2 FQNEAQ (reference sequence). Trimming stripped 5 bases from V and 3 bases from J, with 8 bases between. The CDR3 spells CASSPRDYNEQFF. DNA for the CDR3: TGTGCCAGCAGCCCCCGGGACTACAATGAGCAGTTCTTC.

V and J are TRBV10-3 and TRBJ1-3; 7 nucleotides line up with TRBD1. The germline gives CDR1 ENHRY, CDR2 SYGVKD. This CDR3 is 17 amino acids long. V lost 1 base to trimming and J lost 1 base; unmatched junction nucleotides: 7. The CDR3: CAISELGTEFSGNTIYF. The CDR3 DNA follows: TGTGCCATCAGTGAGTTGGGGACAGAGTTTTCTGGAAACACCATATATTTT.

This chain uses TRBV19 with TRBJ2-7, with 10 bases fitting TRBD2. The junction had 6 bases not matched to a gene; V was cut back by 6 bases and J by 4 bases. This CDR3 comprises 14 residues. From germline, CDR1 is LNHDA and CDR2 SQIVND (reference sequence). The CDR3 sequence is CASSLAGAGYEQYF. The CDR3 bases are TGTGCCAGTAGCCTAGCGGGGGCTGGGTACGAGCAGTACTTC. Combining the CDR3 with reference TRBV19 and TRBJ2-7 gives the whole variable domain DGGITQSPKYLFRKEGQNVTLSCEQNLNHDAMYWYRQDPGQGLRLIYYSQIVNDFQKGDIAEGYSVSREKKESFPLTVTSAQKNPTAFYLCASSLAGAGYEQYFGPGTRLTVT.

This clonotype was found once. This rearrangement joins TRBV19 to TRBJ2-7, with 7 positions matching TRBD1. Germline-derived CDR1 and CDR2 are LNHDA and SQIVND (reference sequence). V lost 3 bases to trimming and J lost 3 bases; unmatched junction nucleotides: 5. The CDR3 length is 14 residues. The CDR3 DNA reads TGTGCCAGTAGTATTGGGACAGAGGTCTACGAGCAGTACTTC. As protein: CASSIGTEVYEQYF. The complete variable domain, with remaining parts taken from reference TRBV19 and TRBJ2-7, reads DGGITQSPKYLFRKEGQNVTLSCEQNLNHDAMYWYRQDPGQGLRLIYYSQIVNDFQKGDIAEGYSVSREKKESFPLTVTSAQKNPTAFYLCASSIGTEVYEQYFGPGTRLTVT.

The chain uses TRBV2 and TRBJ2-1, with D maybe TRBD2 (5 bases). The germline V gene has CDR1 SNHLY and CDR2 FYNNEI. Trimming removed 1 base from V and 5 bases from J, with 9 bases in between. The CDR3 runs 14 residues. CDR3 loop: CASSEVSSDNEQFF. Written as DNA, the CDR3 is TGTGCCAGCAGTGAAGTTAGTAGCGACAATGAGCAGTTCTTC.